This T cell receptor beta chain stems from a study of early T cells in non-severe SARS-CoV-2 infection. Across the study: Sequencing used unsorted whole-blood bulk RNA, so chains lack pairing.

Trimming shortened V by 6 bases and J by 7 bases, and 11 bases separated the two germline ends. CDR3 length equals 12 residues. Looked up from germline, CDR1 is SGHTA and CDR2 is FQGNSA. Each cDNA molecule carried a unique molecular identifier. TCRdb redid the calling of the 5' RACE reads with MiXCR, one entry per CDR3 protein. This table has some 82,000 distinct CDR3 sequences, around 6% appearing once. The study, taken as a whole, reports: Anti-spike CD8 specificities were favored by VDJdb matching, whose results missed private and CD4 specificities.

The sample holds a few counts of this clonotype. The antigen is unknown. The sequenced sample was whole blood. The rearrangement links TRBV7-2 to TRBJ2-3, with no clear D. The receptor was derived from an adult who was a healthcare worker with PCR-confirmed SARS-CoV-2 infection or an uninfected control (not recorded which). CDR3 DNA: TGTGCCAGCAGTCAGGATGTGTATACGCAGTATTTT. Translated: CASSQDVYTQYF.